This record covers a single T cell receptor beta chain. Antigen: not known. All included Susac syndrome patients satisfied recently defined diagnostic criteria for definite or probable disease. Trimming removed 2 bases at V and 8 bases at J, with 15 bases between. The V gene's germline CDR1 is SGHDT and CDR2 YYEEEE. The CDR3 is 14 amino acids. This sample was taken from a study of CD8 T cells in Susac syndrome. Study-level points and caveats: Regarding the TCR sequencing and HLA analysis, the study admitted that a relatively small number of individuals were involved. None of the CD4+ T cell repertoires in Susac syndrome showed clonal expansion.

RNA in amounts of roughly 0.45 to 1 ug was reverse transcribed with random hexamers. TCRdb itself ran the immunoSEQ multiplex PCR reads through MiXCR, one entry per CDR3 protein. The top ten clones hold roughly 0.1% of a sample with under 300,000 distinct CDR3 sequences, about 96% of them seen once. The receptor comes from a human donor with Susac syndrome. The V call is TRBV5-6, the J call TRBJ2-3; possibly TRBD2 for D (6 bases). The specimen sequenced was CD4+ T cells from PBMCs. The CDR3 nucleotides read TGTGCCAGCAGCTTCCGGGACTCCGGGCTTACGCAGTATTTT. Encoded protein: CASSFRDSGLTQYF. Complete variable domain (other parts from reference TRBV5-6 and TRBJ2-3): DAGVTQSPTHLIKTRGQQVTLRCSPKSGHDTVSWYQQALGQGPQFIFQYYEEEERQRGNFPDRFSGHQFPNYSSELNVNALLLGDSALYLCASSFRDSGLTQYFGPGTRLTVL.